A single T cell receptor beta chain is shown here with its context. The antigen it recognizes is unknown. A read error is likely, as this CDR3 ends without the conserved phenylalanine or tryptophan. This record comes from a study of tumor-infiltrating lymphocytes in primary liver carcinoma listed by TCRdb under 2017. In the study overall: Of the five patients, three men and two women aged 30 to 69 years, four had hepatocellular carcinoma and one had combined HCC and intrahepatic cholangiocarcinoma. Technical replicate repertoires showed high reproducibility, with mean shared-clone rates approximately 0.87 and correlation coefficients above 0.95. The five patients had tumors staged T1-T3 N0M0, with maximum diameters ranging from roughly 4.2 to 11 cm. Each sample produced about 3.65 to 8 million productive TCRbeta reads, and read depth showed no significant difference between tissue types. A total of about 35 specimens from 5 patients went through TCRbeta repertoire sequencing, namely 25 tumor regions, 5 adjacent noncancerous liver tissues and 5 peripheral blood samples. The study combined TCRbeta repertoire sequencing, expression microarrays and whole-exome sequencing across five regions of each liver tumor, with adjacent normal tissue and blood. On the study overall, not on this receptor specifically: Because sequencing covered only the TCR beta chain and unpaired alpha chains were not captured, true repertoire diversity is likely underestimated. Bulk unsorted samples precluded comparing CD4+ and CD8+ T cell repertoires. Repertoire overlap was higher between tumor regions (mean around 36%) than tumor-adjacent (approximately 17%) or tumor-blood (approximately 15%) pairs, consistent with antigen-driven expansion. Only a few patients were included in the study, and the authors note that the findings should be validated in a larger study. Compared with blood, tumors had a significantly larger share of the repertoire taken up by the top 250 clones (p = 0.039).

V is shortened by 9 bases, J by 1 base, and the region joining them spans 9 bases. The length of the CDR3 is 13 amino acids, counting both ends. Left in the record is the CDR3 DNA by itself, 39 bases read in frame from the first base. Using a constant-region primer and ProtoScript II reverse transcriptase, TCRbeta-specific cDNA was reverse-transcribed from around 520 ng total RNA. Three nested multiplex PCR rounds, following a slightly modified ARM-PCR procedure, were used to build the TCRbeta libraries. Each of the first two PCR rounds ran for around 10 cycles using multiplex TRBV1-TRBV30 forward primers together with a Cbeta reverse primer. Sample barcodes and Illumina adapters were added in a final 25-cycle PCR using Deep VentR polymerase. Amplicons of 200-500 bp were gel-purified with a QIAquick gel extraction kit before sequencing. The TCRbeta amplicons were sequenced with 250-bp paired-end reads on an Illumina HiSeq 2500. Per the original workflow: Trimmomatic v0.33 was used to quality-trim the reads, and FLASH v1.2.11 was used to merge paired reads so that full CDR3 sequences could be recovered. MiGEC v1.2.1b assigned V, D and J germline segments to the rearranged TCRbeta sequences. Clonotype statistics and Shannon-Wiener diversity indices were computed with VDJtools v1.0.0. To reduce sampling bias, subsequent analyses other than the diversity analysis used only the 250 most abundant clonotypes in each sample. TCRdb reran the public reads through fastp at Q25 and MiXCR, keeping productive beta chains. CDR3 protein sequences are deduplicated, and each keeps its most common genes and DNA. TCRdb's processing, not the authors' own work, is the source of the V and J calls. Here the sample has about 92,000 distinct CDR3 sequences; less than 70% occur a single time. The ten most abundant clones make up roughly 30% of the sample.

Without any cell sorting, total RNA and DNA were extracted together from around 18-30 mg of bulk tissue using the AllPrep DNA/RNA mini kit. Surgical resection was performed in China between 2015 and early 2016 on about 5 patients with histopathologically diagnosed primary liver carcinoma. At the time of sampling, the patients had chronic HBV infection and had not received any treatment. Fresh tumor and adjacent tissue pieces were bisected; one half was stored in RNAlater at -80°C, the other sent for histology. Recombination linked TRBV12-3 or TRBV12-4 to TRBJ2-2; there is no confident call for the D gene. Material for sequencing was tumor-adjacent normal liver tissue. This receptor was obtained from a man aged 35-49 years with primary liver carcinoma and hepatitis B virus infection. Here is the DNA: TGTGCCAGTAGCTACAGGAACACCGGGGAGCTGTTTTCT. It encodes CASSYRNTGELFS.